The source of this TCR beta chain is a study of T cells in Graves' hyperthyroidism and ophthalmopathy. Researchers amplified the TCR beta CDR3 regions from RNA transcripts. An initial round of RT-PCR targeting the TCR CDR3 relied on the HTBI primer set. A single record per CDR3 protein comes from TCRdb applying MiXCR to the multiplex PCR reads. The table has about 840,000 distinct CDR3 sequences, 38% seen once. To note about this clonotype: The target antigen is unknown.

Whole-study findings and limits: The majority of expanded thyroid clonotypes above 0.001 also appeared in blood.

PBMCs came from 8.5 to 10 ml fresh peripheral blood. Trimming at V came to 3 bases and at J to 5 bases, leaving 8 bases not matched to a gene. The germline gives CDR1 SGHTA, CDR2 FQGNSA. CDR3 size: 15 residues. The chain recombines TRBV7-2 with TRBJ2-5; TRBD1 agrees at 8 bases. Sequencing was done on a sample of blood. The clonotype originates from a man younger than 35 with Graves' hyperthyroidism. The CDR3 loop reads CASSFRGLAEETQYF. CDR3 DNA sequence: TGTGCCAGCAGCTTCAGGGGGCTAGCTGAGGAGACCCAGTACTTC.